This T cell receptor beta chain originates from a study of blood T cell repertoires in COVID-19. At the level of the study: Some COVID-19 samples were acute and others convalescent; all came from the United States, Italy and Spain. In each case, the material was cDNA or gDNA derived from T cells, B-cell-depleted T cells, or PBMCs.

TCRdb keeps only in-frame clones here, not all; method: immunoSEQ multiplex PCR. This table has fewer than 150,000 clones, 70% to 90% appearing once. J lost 4 bases, V lost 3 bases, and 6 bases had no gene match. The germline CDR1 and CDR2 sequences are SGHTA and FQGNSA. The CDR3 sequence is 15 residues long. The V and J genes are TRBV7-2 and TRBJ2-7; 10 bases line up with TRBD2. Sequences were obtained from peripheral blood. This clonotype originated in a man aged 70-80 years who had recovered from COVID-19. The DNA for the CDR3 is TGTGCCAGCAGCTTGACCGGGACTAGCGTATACGAGCAGTACTTC. This codes for CASSLTGTSVYEQYF.